The 19 T cell receptor beta chains below were found in one sample sequenced in a study of blood T cell repertoires in COVID-19. Only in-frame clones appear in the TCRdb table, and some are missing; sequencing was by immunoSEQ multiplex PCR. The table records some 240,000 clones, roughly 89% of them present only once. The sequencing sample was made of peripheral blood. Every receptor here comes from a woman in her 40s who had recovered from COVID-19.

The V gene is TRBV19, the J gene TRBJ2-5; tentatively, D is TRBD1 (6 bases). The germline CDR1 and CDR2 sequences are LNHDA and SQIVND (reference sequence). This CDR3 has 14 amino acids. V was cut by 6 bases and J by 5 bases, with 16 bases left in between. The CDR3 reads CASRVGGRGETQYF. In nucleotides, the CDR3 is TGTGCCAGTAGAGTCGGCGGAAGGGGGGAGACCCAGTACTTC.

The rearrangement uses TRBV9 and TRBJ1-1; D possibly corresponds to TRBD1 (6 bases). V lost 0 bases and J lost 1, with 10 bases in between. Looked up from germline, CDR1 is SGDLS and CDR2 is YYNGEE. This CDR3 region has 15 residues. The CDR3 DNA reads as TGTGCCAGCAGCGTAGCGCAGGGGCGGAACACTGAAGCTTTCTTT. Translation: CASSVAQGRNTEAFF. Complete variable domain (other parts from reference TRBV9 and TRBJ1-1): DSGVTQTPKHLITATGQRVTLRCSPRSGDLSVYWYQQSLDQGLQFLIQYYNGEERAKGNILERFSAQQFPDLHSELNLSSLELGDSALYFCASSVAQGRNTEAFFGQGTRLTVV.

The chain is built from TRBV28 and TRBJ2-2; D is unclear. This CDR3 region has 14 residues. Germline CDR1 and CDR2: MDHEN and SYDVKM. Trimming took off 7 bases at V and 0 bases at J, with 9 bases between the two ends. CDR3 sequence: CASTRGSNTGELFF. The CDR3 DNA reads TGTGCCAGCACCAGAGGCTCGAACACCGGGGAGCTGTTTTTT.

For the CDR3, the DNA is TGTGCCGCCGGCACAGGCAATGAGCAGTTCTTC. It codes for CAAGTGNEQFF. The chain links TRBV27 to TRBJ2-1; a possible D gene is TRBD1 (5 bases). This CDR3 contains 11 residues. Germline loops: CDR1 MNHEY, CDR2 SMNVEV (reference sequence). V shed 11 bases and J shed 6 bases, with 11 bases lying between them.

The chain has TRBV18 and TRBJ1-4; perhaps TRBD1 as D (6 bases). The CDR3 has 14 amino acids. The V gene lost 3 bases and the J gene lost 8 bases, with 13 bases spanning the gap. Germline CDR1 reads KGHSH; CDR2 reads LQKENI. CDR3 DNA: TGTGCCAGCTCACCTCCAGGGGTACAGGAAAAACTGTTTTTT. Protein: CASSPPGVQEKLFF.

This clone was found a few times. This sequence joins TRBV12-3 or TRBV12-4 and TRBJ2-1; D unclear. This CDR3 has 11 residues. Trimming removed 6 bases from V and 8 bases from J, with 8 bases in between. CDR3 DNA sequence: TGTGCCAGCAGAGAGGTGGATGAGCAGTTCTTC. This translates into CASREVDEQFF.

The chain uses TRBV27 and TRBJ1-1; the D is unclear. The CDR3 covers 16 residues. The germline CDR1 and CDR2 sequences are MNHEY and SMNVEV (reference sequence). V dropped 4 bases and J dropped 1 base, with 16 bases sitting between them. The DNA for the CDR3 is TGTGCCAGCAGTTCCAATCGGTGGCGGGGGAACACTGAAGCTTTCTTT. Residues: CASSSNRWRGNTEAFF.

The chain recombines TRBV19 with TRBJ2-1; a possible D gene is TRBD1 (5 bases). The CDR3 length is 16 residues. Germline CDR1 and CDR2: LNHDA and SQIVND (reference sequence). Trimming took 3 bases from V and 0 from J, leaving 12 bases between them. CDR3 sequence (DNA): TGTGCCAGTAGTATCAGGGCCCGGAGCTCCTACAATGAGCAGTTCTTC. This sequence encodes CASSIRARSSYNEQFF.

The table lists this clone with a count of one. Other nucleotide sequences from this sample produce the same CDR3. The CDR3 DNA is TGTGCCAGCAGCTTTTTGACAGGGAATAATTCACCCCTCCACTTT. Translating gives CASSFLTGNNSPLHF. The rearrangement uses TRBV7-2 and TRBJ1-6, with 7 bases matching TRBD1. The CDR3 contains 15 residues. Germline V lookup: CDR1 SGHTA, CDR2 FQGNSA. The junction had 4 bases not matched to a gene; V was cut back by 3 bases and J by 5 bases.

The chain is built from TRBV6-2 or TRBV6-3 and TRBJ2-1; unclear D gene. Germline assignment: CDR1 MNHEY and CDR2 SVGEGT. V lost 0 bases to trimming and J lost 6 bases, with 9 bases between them. The CDR3 loop spans 14 amino acids. Here the CDR3 reads CASSYSLYSNEQFF. For the CDR3, the DNA is TGTGCCAGCAGTTACTCGCTTTATAGCAATGAGCAGTTCTTC.

This clone was counted only a few times. The V and J genes are TRBV2 and TRBJ1-5, with 10 nucleotides matching TRBD1. The CDR3 sequence is 14 residues long. Trimming removed 7 bases from V and 7 bases from J; junction bases left unmatched: 7. CDR1 is SNHLY and CDR2 is FYNNEI in the germline V gene. The CDR3 loop reads CASTAGTGAQPQHF. CDR3 bases: TGTGCCAGCACGGCGGGGACAGGGGCACAGCCCCAGCATTTT.

The chain joins TRBV12-3 or TRBV12-4 to TRBJ1-6, with a possible D match to TRBD1 (6 bases). Trimming shortened V by 4 bases and J by 9 bases, and 7 bases separated the two germline ends. CDR3 length: 12 amino acids. CDR3 sequence (DNA): TGTGCCAGCAGTTACAGGGTTTCACCCCTCCACTTT. The encoded protein is CASSYRVSPLHF.

The rearrangement uses TRBV28 and TRBJ1-6; 9 positions match TRBD1. The V segment lost 8 bases and the J segment 10 bases; nucleotides outside the gene matches: 9. The germline V gene encodes CDR1 MDHEN and CDR2 SYDVKM. This CDR3 spans 14 amino acids. CDR3 region: CASGLGQGRSPLHF. CDR3 bases: TGTGCCAGCGGGCTCGGACAGGGGAGGTCACCCCTCCACTTT.

The chain has TRBV6-5 and TRBJ1-5; D is unclear. CDR1 is MNHEY and CDR2 is SVGAGI in the germline V gene. The CDR3 has 14 amino acids. V was shortened by 7 bases and J by 0 bases, with 10 bases between the two germline ends. DNA for the CDR3: TGTGCCAGCAAACCGGGAAATAGCAATCAGCCCCAGCATTTT. It encodes CASKPGNSNQPQHF.

The V gene is TRBV11-2, the J gene TRBJ2-3; a weak D match, TRBD2 (6 bases). The V end was cut by 8 bases, the J end by 6 bases, with 12 bases between. Per germline, CDR1 SGHAT and CDR2 FQNNGV. This CDR3 spans 12 amino acids. CDR3 loop: CASGPSGDTQYF. The DNA for the CDR3 is TGTGCCAGCGGTCCAAGCGGGGATACGCAGTATTTT.

CDR3 DNA sequence: TGCGCCAGCAGCCTTAGCAGACTGAACACCGGGGAGCTGTTTTTT. Protein sequence: CASSLSRLNTGELFF. The chain is built from TRBV4-1 and TRBJ2-2; D gene ambiguous. The V and J ends lost 4 bases and 1 base respectively, with 10 bases between them. The CDR3 is 15 residues long. CDR1 is MGHRA, CDR2 YSYEKL, per germline.

V gene TRBV29-1 combines with J gene TRBJ1-1; TRBD1 agrees at 11 bases. The germline V gene encodes CDR1 SQVTM and CDR2 ANQGSEA. This CDR3 region has 11 residues. The V gene end was trimmed by 6 bases and the J gene end by 11 bases; junction bases not matched to a gene: 5. CDR3 region: CSVDRGQEAFF. CDR3 sequence (DNA): TGCAGCGTGGACAGGGGGCAGGAGGCTTTCTTT.

The rearrangement joins TRBV3-1 (or the pseudogene TRBV3-2) to TRBJ1-2; perhaps TRBD1 as D (6 bases). Germline V gene sequence: CDR1 LGHDT, CDR2 YNNKEL (reference sequence). CDR3 length: 13 amino acids. V was trimmed by 4 bases and J by 4 bases, leaving 10 bases between them. The CDR3 sequence is CASSPGEFYGYTF. The CDR3 DNA follows: TGTGCCAGCAGCCCAGGGGAATTCTATGGCTACACCTTC.

This clone was seen a few times. This chain links TRBV11-2 with TRBJ2-2; possible D gene TRBD2, 5 bases. The V and J ends lost 1 base and 4 bases respectively, with 10 bases between them. This CDR3 contains 15 residues. CDR1 is SGHAT, CDR2 FQNNGV, per germline. In DNA, the CDR3 is TGTGCCAGCAGCTTAGTCGCGGGTGGCACCGGGGAGCTGTTTTTT. This encodes CASSLVAGGTGELFF.